The next 15 T cell receptor beta chains were all read from a single sample in a study of breast tumors, draining lymph nodes, adjacent tissues. TCRdb recomputed calls from the multiplex PCR reads with MiXCR, one row per CDR3 protein. The table lists about 200,000 distinct CDR3 sequences, approximately 30% of them singletons, with around 4.4% in the top ten. Axillary draining lymph nodes of breast cancer patients supplied the node samples. The sample was axillary lymph node tissue. These receptor sequences come from a female donor with breast cancer. Some clones in this sample may be carry-over from other donors' samples.

Remarks on this clonotype: This may stem from a read error, because a much larger clone lies one nucleotide away. The chain joins TRBV24-1 to TRBJ2-3; D could derive from TRBD1 or TRBD2 (5 bases each). V lost 2 bases, J lost 1 base, and 18 bases lay in between. The CDR3 length is 18 residues. Per the germline V gene, CDR1 is KGHDR and CDR2 is SFDVKD. DNA of the CDR3: TGTGCCACCAGTGATTCTTGGGGTACGGGACGGCGCACAGATACGCAGTATTTT. Residues: CATSDSWGTGRRTDTQYF.

This chain joins TRBV28 and TRBJ2-1; 10 bases are shared with TRBD2. This CDR3 has 16 residues. The V gene end was trimmed by 5 bases and the J gene end by 8 bases; junction bases not matched to a gene: 12. CDR1 is MDHEN, CDR2 SYDVKM, per germline. The CDR3 DNA reads TGTGCCAGCAGTCCCGTCAAGGCTAGCGGGAGCCATGAGCAGTTCTTC. It is translated as CASSPVKASGSHEQFF.

With regard to this clonotype: This may arise from a read error, as a much more abundant clone is one base away. Since no conserved phenylalanine or tryptophan closes the CDR3, a read error is the likely cause. The chain links TRBV4-1 to TRBJ2-6; D is uncertain. This CDR3 is 17 amino acids long. Germline V gene sequence: CDR1 MGHRA, CDR2 YSYEKL. The V end lost 4 bases, the J end lost 5 bases, and 18 bases lay between the germline ends. In DNA form, the CDR3 reads TGCGCCAGCAGCCCTACTCCGGGCACCTTGAGGGCCAACGTCCTGACTTAC. It codes for CASSPTPGTLRANVLTY.

This clonotype was seen many times. The V gene is TRBV7-9, the J gene TRBJ2-2, with D tentatively TRBD2 (5 bases). Germline V CDR1 and CDR2: SEHNR, FQNEAQ (reference sequence). V was cut by 5 bases and J by 2 bases, with 9 bases left in between. This CDR3 spans 14 amino acids. The CDR3 region has the DNA TGTGCCAGCAGCCCACGACTAAACACCGGGGAGCTGTTTTTT. This encodes CASSPRLNTGELFF.

This clonotype came up many times. The rearrangement joins TRBV5-4 to TRBJ1-3, with D perhaps matching TRBD1 (5 bases). This CDR3 has 16 residues. V was trimmed by 4 bases and J by 3 bases, leaving 17 bases between them. The germline CDR1 and CDR2 sequences are SGHNT and YYREEE (reference sequence). Here the CDR3 reads CASSPGPKEVGNTIYF. DNA for the CDR3: TGTGCCAGCAGCCCGGGGCCCAAAGAGGTTGGAAACACCATATATTTT.

The sample holds a few counts of this clonotype. The V call is TRBV19, the J call TRBJ2-4; 7 bases map to TRBD1. In germline, CDR1 is LNHDA, CDR2 SQIVND (reference sequence). The CDR3 sequence is 13 residues long. The J segment lost 4 bases and the V segment lost 6 bases, leaving 3 bases of the junction unmatched. The CDR3 region has the DNA TGTGCCAGTAGGGGGACAGATAAAAACATTCAGTACTTC. This sequence encodes CASRGTDKNIQYF.

At least ten counts were recorded for this clonotype. This rearrangement joins TRBV20-1 to TRBJ2-2, with 8 bases that match TRBD1. The V segment lost 3 bases and the J segment 4 bases; nucleotides outside the gene matches: 10. The CDR3 has 16 amino acids. Germline lookup yields CDR1 DFQATT and CDR2 SNEGSKA (reference sequence). The CDR3 sequence: CSASPRTGKVTGELFF. The CDR3 DNA is TGCAGTGCTAGCCCCAGGACAGGGAAGGTCACCGGGGAGCTGTTTTTT.

This clonotype was seen ten or more times. The rearrangement uses TRBV2 and TRBJ2-5; 9 bases align to TRBD2. V lost 5 bases, J lost 1 base, and 8 bases stayed unmatched. This CDR3 has 16 residues. Germline CDR1 is SNHLY and CDR2 is FYNNEI. This chain's CDR3 is CASSQRDSGGQETQYF. The CDR3, as DNA: TGTGCCAGCAGTCAGAGGGATAGCGGGGGCCAAGAGACCCAGTACTTC.

This clonotype was recorded many times. This sequence joins TRBV12-3 or TRBV12-4 and TRBJ2-3, with D unresolved. Trimming removed 1 base at V and 5 bases at J, with 7 bases between. The CDR3 length is 13 residues. The CDR3 DNA reads TGTGCCAGCAGTTTAGGTCCTGAAGATACGCAGTATTTT. Residues: CASSLGPEDTQYF.

In regard to this clonotype: The conserved phenylalanine or tryptophan normally closing the CDR3 is absent here, so this likely arose from a read error. The CDR3 sequence is CASSWTAKNIQYC. The CDR3 DNA follows: TGTGCCAGCAGTTGGACCGCCAAAAACATTCAGTACTGC. This chain joins TRBV6-5 and TRBJ2-4; D ambiguous. There are 13 residues in the CDR3. Germline values: CDR1 MNHEY, CDR2 SVGAGI. Trimming removed 4 bases at V and 1 base at J, with 5 bases between.

This clonotype has just one count. The germline gene is not matched at one end of the junction; a read error may be the cause. V and J are TRBV19 and TRBJ2-2; D is unclear. Per germline, CDR1 LNHDA and CDR2 SQIVND (reference sequence). The CDR3 extends over 17 amino acids. Written as DNA, the CDR3 is TGTGCCAGTAGTGAGGCACCCCAGCTTAAGGGAATTGTGGAGCTGTTCTTT. Its translation: CASSEAPQLKGIVELFF.

This clonotype was seen repeatedly, ten times or more. The J gene is TRBJ1-3, the V gene TRBV9, with a tentative D call TRBD1 (6 bases). Deletions cut 0 bases from V and 3 bases from J, with 19 bases between. Germline CDR1 SGDLS, CDR2 YYNGEE. CDR3 length equals 18 residues. For the CDR3, the DNA is TGTGCCAGCAGCGTAGAGGCAGGGGTGCCAACATTTGGAAACACCATATATTTT. Amino acid sequence: CASSVEAGVPTFGNTIYF.

This clonotype was detected ten times or more. The chain carries TRBV20-1 and TRBJ2-5; D remains ambiguous. The germline V gene has CDR1 DFQATT and CDR2 SNEGSKA (reference sequence). Trimming stripped 2 bases from V and 4 bases from J, with 14 bases between. The CDR3 spans 14 residues. CDR3 protein: CSARWRLLPETQYF. The DNA of the CDR3 is TGCAGTGCTAGATGGCGGCTCCTCCCAGAGACCCAGTACTTC.

This clonotype came up a few times. One base away lies a much larger clone, so this may be a sequencing read error. V gene TRBV7-2 combines with J gene TRBJ2-3, with D tentatively TRBD2 (6 bases). V was pared by 7 bases and J by 5 bases, with 28 bases between. This CDR3 has 18 amino acids. Germline V gene data show CDR1 as SGHTA and CDR2 as FQGNSA. The CDR3 region is CASNYGGGSGGRVDTQYF. CDR3 nucleotide sequence: TGTGCCAGCAACTACGGCGGAGGTAGCGGAGGAAGGGTAGATACGCAGTATTTT.

Regarding this clonotype: This may be a read error: a much more frequent sequence differs by one nucleotide. The chain couples TRBV11-2 to TRBJ2-1, with a weak D call TRBD2 (8 bases). The CDR3 is made up of 16 amino acids. Trimming shortened V by 1 base and J by 6 bases, and 16 bases separated the two germline ends. Looked up from germline, CDR1 is SGHAT and CDR2 is FQNNGV. The DNA for the CDR3 is TGTGCCAGCAGCTTAGTTAGCGGGGCAGGGGGCAATGAGCAGTTCTTC. This encodes CASSLVSGAGGNEQFF.